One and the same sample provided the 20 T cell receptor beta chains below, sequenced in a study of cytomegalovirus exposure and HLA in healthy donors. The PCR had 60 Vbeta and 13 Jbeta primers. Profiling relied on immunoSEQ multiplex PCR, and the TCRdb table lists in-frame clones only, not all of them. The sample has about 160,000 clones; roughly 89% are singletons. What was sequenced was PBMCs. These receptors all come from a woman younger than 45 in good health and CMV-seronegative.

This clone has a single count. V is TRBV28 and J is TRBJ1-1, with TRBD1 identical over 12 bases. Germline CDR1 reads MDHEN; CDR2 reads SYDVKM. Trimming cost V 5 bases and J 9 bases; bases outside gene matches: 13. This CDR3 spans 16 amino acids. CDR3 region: CASSPPPSGTGGKAFF. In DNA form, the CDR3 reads TGTGCCAGCAGTCCCCCCCCATCCGGGACAGGGGGCAAAGCTTTCTTT.

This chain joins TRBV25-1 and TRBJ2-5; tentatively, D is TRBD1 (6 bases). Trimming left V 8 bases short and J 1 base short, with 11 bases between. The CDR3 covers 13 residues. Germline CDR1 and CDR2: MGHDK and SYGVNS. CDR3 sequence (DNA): TGTGCCAGCGGCAGGGGCCCCCAAGAGACCCAGTACTTC. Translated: CASGRGPQETQYF.

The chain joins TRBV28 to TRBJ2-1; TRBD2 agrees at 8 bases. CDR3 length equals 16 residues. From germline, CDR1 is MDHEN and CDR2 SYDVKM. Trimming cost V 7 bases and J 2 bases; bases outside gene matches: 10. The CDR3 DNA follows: TGTGCCAGCATCCCCGGGGGGGAAGGCACCTACAATGAGCAGTTCTTC. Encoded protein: CASIPGGEGTYNEQFF.

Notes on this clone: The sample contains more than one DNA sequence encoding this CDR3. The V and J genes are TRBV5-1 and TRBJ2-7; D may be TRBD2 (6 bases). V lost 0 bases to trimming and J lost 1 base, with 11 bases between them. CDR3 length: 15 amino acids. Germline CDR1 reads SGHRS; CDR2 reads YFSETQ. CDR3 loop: CASSLDPGGSYEQYF. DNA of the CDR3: TGCGCCAGCAGCTTGGACCCCGGGGGATCCTACGAGCAGTACTTC.

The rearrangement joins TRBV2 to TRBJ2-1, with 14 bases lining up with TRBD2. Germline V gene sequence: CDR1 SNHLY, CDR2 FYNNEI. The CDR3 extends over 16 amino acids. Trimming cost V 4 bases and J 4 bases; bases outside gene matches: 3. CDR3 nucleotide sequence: TGTGCCAGCAGTGGGACTAGCGGGGGGATATACAATGAGCAGTTCTTC. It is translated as CASSGTSGGIYNEQFF.

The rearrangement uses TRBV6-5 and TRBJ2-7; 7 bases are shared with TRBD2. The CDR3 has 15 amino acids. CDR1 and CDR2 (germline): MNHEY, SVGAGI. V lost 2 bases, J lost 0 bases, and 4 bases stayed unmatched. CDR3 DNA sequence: TGTGCCAGCAGTTACGGTCTAGCGGACTCCTACGAGCAGTACTTC. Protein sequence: CASSYGLADSYEQYF.

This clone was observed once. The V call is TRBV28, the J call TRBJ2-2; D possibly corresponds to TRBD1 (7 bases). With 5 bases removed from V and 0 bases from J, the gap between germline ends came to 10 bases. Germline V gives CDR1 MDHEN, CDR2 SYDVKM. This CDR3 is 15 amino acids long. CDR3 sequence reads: CASSPRGANTGELFF. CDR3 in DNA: TGTGCCAGCAGTCCCAGGGGGGCGAACACCGGGGAGCTGTTTTTT. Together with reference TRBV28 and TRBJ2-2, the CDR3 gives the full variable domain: DVKVTQSSRYLVKRTGEKVFLECVQDMDHENMFWYRQDPGLGLRLIYFSYDVKMKEKGDIPEGYSVSREKKERFSLILESASTNQTSMYLCASSPRGANTGELFFGEGSRLTVL.

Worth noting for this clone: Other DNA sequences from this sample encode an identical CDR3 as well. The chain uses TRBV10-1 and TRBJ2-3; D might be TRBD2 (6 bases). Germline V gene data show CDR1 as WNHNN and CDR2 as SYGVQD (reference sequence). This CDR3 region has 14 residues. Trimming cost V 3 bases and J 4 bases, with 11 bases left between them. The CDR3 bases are TGCGCCAGCAGTGACCGGGGAGGTCCAGATACGCAGTATTTT. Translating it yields CASSDRGGPDTQYF.

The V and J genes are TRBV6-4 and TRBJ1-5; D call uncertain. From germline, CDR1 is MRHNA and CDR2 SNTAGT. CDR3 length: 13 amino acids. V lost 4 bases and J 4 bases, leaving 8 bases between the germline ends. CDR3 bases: TGTGCCAGCAGTGTGGCAGGAAATCAGCCCCAGCATTTT. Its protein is CASSVAGNQPQHF.

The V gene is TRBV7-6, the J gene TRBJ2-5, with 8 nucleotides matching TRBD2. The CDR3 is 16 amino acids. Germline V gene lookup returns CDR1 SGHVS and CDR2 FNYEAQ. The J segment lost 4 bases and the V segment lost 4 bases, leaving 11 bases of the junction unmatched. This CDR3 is CASSSPGRVRGETQYF. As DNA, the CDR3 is TGTGCCAGCAGCTCCCCCGGGAGGGTGAGGGGAGAGACCCAGTACTTC.

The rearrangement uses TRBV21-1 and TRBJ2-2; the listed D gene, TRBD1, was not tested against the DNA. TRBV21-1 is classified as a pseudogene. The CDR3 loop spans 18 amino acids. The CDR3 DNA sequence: TGTGCCAGCAGCAAAGAAGTATTGGGGACAACGAACACCGGGGAGCTGTTTTTT. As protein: CASSKEVLGTTNTGELFF.

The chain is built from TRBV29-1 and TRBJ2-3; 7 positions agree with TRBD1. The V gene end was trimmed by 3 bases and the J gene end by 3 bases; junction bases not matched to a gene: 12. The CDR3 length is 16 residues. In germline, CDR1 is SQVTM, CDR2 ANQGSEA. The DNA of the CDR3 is TGCAGCGTTGATAACCCAGGGGGAGTATCTACAGATACGCAGTATTTT. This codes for CSVDNPGGVSTDTQYF.

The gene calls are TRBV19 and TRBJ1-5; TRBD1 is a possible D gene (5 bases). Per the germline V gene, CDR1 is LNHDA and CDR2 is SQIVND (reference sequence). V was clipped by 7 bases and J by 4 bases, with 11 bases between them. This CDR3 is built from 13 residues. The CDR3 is CASTKGQNQPQHF. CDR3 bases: TGTGCCAGTACAAAGGGGCAAAATCAGCCCCAGCATTTT.

The CDR3 loop reads CASSLRDSRTGGELFF. As DNA, the CDR3 is TGTGCCAGCAGCTTACGTGACAGCCGAACAGGCGGGGAGCTGTTTTTT. The chain has TRBV11-3 and TRBJ2-2; D might be TRBD1 (5 bases). CDR3 length: 16 residues. Trimming shortened V by 2 bases and J by 7 bases, and 17 bases separated the two germline ends. From germline, CDR1 is SGHNT and CDR2 YENEEA.

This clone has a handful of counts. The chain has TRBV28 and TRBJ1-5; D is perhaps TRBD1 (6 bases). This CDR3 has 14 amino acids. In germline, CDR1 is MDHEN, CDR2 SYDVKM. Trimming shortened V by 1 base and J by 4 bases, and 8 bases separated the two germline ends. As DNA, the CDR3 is TGTGCCAGCAGTTTATACCAGGGGAATCAGCCCCAGCATTTT. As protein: CASSLYQGNQPQHF.

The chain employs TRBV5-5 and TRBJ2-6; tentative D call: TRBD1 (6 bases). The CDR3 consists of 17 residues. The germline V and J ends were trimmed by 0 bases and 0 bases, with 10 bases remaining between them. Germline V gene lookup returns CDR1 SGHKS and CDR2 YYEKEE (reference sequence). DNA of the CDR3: TGTGCCAGCAGCTTGGGAGGGGGAATCTCTGGGGCCAACGTCCTGACTTTC. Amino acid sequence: CASSLGGGISGANVLTF.

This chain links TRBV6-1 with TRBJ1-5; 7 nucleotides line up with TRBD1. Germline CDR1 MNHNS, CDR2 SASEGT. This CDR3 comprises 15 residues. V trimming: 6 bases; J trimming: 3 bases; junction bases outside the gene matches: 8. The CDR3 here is CASRLPGTDNQPQHF. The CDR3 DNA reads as TGTGCCAGCAGATTACCCGGGACAGACAATCAGCCCCAGCATTTT.

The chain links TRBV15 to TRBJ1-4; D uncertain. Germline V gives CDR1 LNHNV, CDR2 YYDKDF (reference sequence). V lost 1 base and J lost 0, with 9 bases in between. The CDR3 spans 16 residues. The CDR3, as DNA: TGTGCCACCAGCAGAGCCCTCTTTTCAACTAATGAAAAACTGTTTTTT. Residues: CATSRALFSTNEKLFF.

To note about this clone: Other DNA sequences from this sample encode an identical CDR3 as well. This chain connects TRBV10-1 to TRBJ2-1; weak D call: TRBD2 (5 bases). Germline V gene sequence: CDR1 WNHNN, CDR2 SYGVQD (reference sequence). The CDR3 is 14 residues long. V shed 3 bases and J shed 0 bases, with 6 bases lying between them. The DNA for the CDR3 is TGCGCCAGCAGTGATGGGAGCTCCTACAATGAGCAGTTCTTC. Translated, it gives CASSDGSSYNEQFF.

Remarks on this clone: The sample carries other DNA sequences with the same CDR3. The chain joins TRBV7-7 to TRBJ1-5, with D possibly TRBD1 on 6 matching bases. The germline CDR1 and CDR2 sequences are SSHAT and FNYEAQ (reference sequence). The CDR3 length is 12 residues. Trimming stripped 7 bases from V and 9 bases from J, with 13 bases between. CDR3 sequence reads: CASTEGGGPQHF. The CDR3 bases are TGTGCCAGCACCGAAGGGGGGGGGCCCCAGCATTTT.